Listed here is a single T cell receptor (beta chain). The data stem from a study of sequential checkpoint blockade in melanoma. Study overall: Patients were randomized 1:1 to nivolumab-then-ipilimumab or ipilimumab-then-nivolumab first-line. Maintenance nivolumab came after either treatment sequence.

The germline CDR1 and CDR2 sequences are SGHVS and FNYEAQ. The junction had 5 bases not matched to a gene; V was cut back by 4 bases and J by 6 bases. This CDR3 spans 15 amino acids. Only in-frame clones appear in the TCRdb table, and some are missing; sequencing was by immunoSEQ multiplex PCR. The sample carries some 30,000 clones, 70% to 90% recorded once. Indicated treatment: randomized to nivolumab then ipilimumab (arm A) or the reverse (arm B). DNA-damaging chemotherapy had not been given to any patient beforehand. Live CD3+CD8+ CD19− CD56− cells were sorted from PBMCs. This specimen consisted of CD8+ T cells sorted from blood (inferred from file names), obtained from a patient given nivolumab and ipilimumab in sequence. This TCR derives from a human donor with melanoma. The chain uses TRBV7-6 and TRBJ2-7; TRBD2 aligns across 14 bases. The CDR3 here is CASSSGLAGDGEQYF. The CDR3 DNA sequence: TGTGCCAGCAGCTCGGGACTAGCGGGAGACGGCGAGCAGTACTTC.